These 28 T cell receptor beta chains originate from one sample sequenced in a study of CD8+CD57+ T cells in acquired aplastic anemia. Genomic DNA, serving as template, underwent TCR beta VDJ and CDR3 profiling. TCRdb reprocessed the reads via MiXCR and lists one record per CDR3 protein. This table holds under 200,000 distinct CDR3 sequences, 40% to 60% found once. Those patients picked for sequencing had displayed CD8+CD57+ cell expansion on flow cytometry. The sample was sorted CD4+, CD8+, or CD8+CD57+ T cells (not recorded which) from PBMCs. Every receptor here comes from a human donor with aplastic anemia.

This clonotype came up a few times. The CDR3: CSGRTGVAEAFF. The CDR3 DNA is TGCAGCGGTAGGACAGGGGTCGCTGAAGCTTTCTTT. The chain combines TRBV29-1 with TRBJ1-1; TRBD1 matches at 9 bases. There are 12 residues in the CDR3. The trim removed 7 bases at V and 6 bases at J, leaving 6 bases unmatched. The V gene's germline CDR1 is SQVTM and CDR2 ANQGSEA.

This clonotype came up many times. The J gene is TRBJ2-1, the V gene TRBV29-1; D call uncertain. Germline V gene lookup returns CDR1 SQVTM and CDR2 ANQGSEA. This CDR3 has 14 amino acids. Trimming took off 3 bases at V and 3 bases at J, with 12 bases between the two ends. The CDR3 DNA reads as TGCAGCGTTGATGCGTTGGAAGTCTACAATGAGCAGTTCTTC. Translation: CSVDALEVYNEQFF.

This clonotype has a count of ten or more. The CDR3 DNA sequence: TGCAGTGCTAGAGTTCATGTTGAATGGGATGGCTACACCTTC. Amino acid sequence: CSARVHVEWDGYTF. This chain joins TRBV20-1 and TRBJ1-2; D not certain. With 1 base removed from V and 6 bases from J, the gap between germline ends came to 15 bases. CDR3 length equals 14 residues. Germline CDR1 reads DFQATT; CDR2 reads SNEGSKA (reference sequence).

The sample holds many counts of this clonotype. V is TRBV24-1 and J is TRBJ2-1, with 14 bases aligning to TRBD2. The CDR3 consists of 16 residues. Germline CDR1 is KGHDR and CDR2 is SFDVKD. V was clipped by 4 bases and J by 10 bases; unmatched bases: 8. The CDR3, as DNA: TGTGCCACCAGTGAACCGGGACTAGCGGGAGTTCAGGAGCAGTTCTTC. It codes for CATSEPGLAGVQEQFF.

This clonotype came up many times. The rearrangement links TRBV5-1 to TRBJ2-1, with 11 positions matching TRBD2. This CDR3 region has 19 residues. Germline lookup yields CDR1 SGHRS and CDR2 YFSETQ. J lost 0 bases, V lost 4 bases, and 12 bases had no gene match. The CDR3 sequence: CASSPVPLAGVTSYNEQFF. The CDR3 bases are TGCGCCAGCAGCCCCGTCCCACTAGCGGGAGTGACCTCCTACAATGAGCAGTTCTTC.

The genes are TRBV20-1 and TRBJ2-7, with D unresolved. The V gene lost 3 bases and the J gene lost 5 bases, with 8 bases spanning the gap. Looked up from germline, CDR1 is DFQATT and CDR2 is SNEGSKA (reference sequence). The CDR3 has 11 residues. The CDR3 is CSASLRNEQYF. CDR3 DNA sequence: TGCAGTGCTAGTTTAAGGAACGAGCAGTACTTC.

This chain uses TRBV7-9 with TRBJ2-7, with TRBD1 identical over 8 bases. V lost 1 base to trimming and J lost 7 bases; unmatched junction nucleotides: 9. CDR1 is SEHNR, CDR2 FQNEAQ, per germline (reference sequence). CDR3 length equals 15 residues. The CDR3 sequence is CASSLVGQGIDEQYF. CDR3 coding DNA: TGTGCCAGCAGCTTAGTAGGACAGGGAATCGATGAGCAGTACTTC.

This clonotype was recorded many times. The chain links TRBV7-8 to TRBJ1-1; 8 bases map to TRBD1. CDR1 SGHVS and CDR2 FQNEAQ come from the germline V gene. J lost 4 bases, V lost 1 base, and 5 bases had no gene match. The CDR3 is made up of 15 amino acids. In nucleotides, the CDR3 is TGTGCCAGCAGCTTAGGACAGGGGATCGGCACTGAAGCTTTCTTT. It specifies CASSLGQGIGTEAFF. The full variable domain, with the rest looked up from reference TRBV7-8 and TRBJ1-1, is GAGVSQSPRYKVAKRGQDVALRCDPISGHVSLFWYQQALGQGPEFLTYFQNEAQLDKSGLPSDRFFAERPEGSVSTLKIQRTQQEDSAVYLCASSLGQGIGTEAFFGQGTRLTVV.

DNA for the CDR3: TGCAGCGTTGAGTTTGCGCGGGGGATTAGCCAAGAGACCCAGTACTTC. Translation: CSVEFARGISQETQYF. The J gene is TRBJ2-5, the V gene TRBV29-1; 7 nucleotides line up with TRBD2. The CDR3 totals 16 residues. CDR1 and CDR2 from the germline V gene are SQVTM and ANQGSEA. The V gene end was trimmed by 3 bases and the J gene end by 1 base; junction bases not matched to a gene: 11.

As regards this clonotype: The junction does not match germline at one end; this may be a read error. The chain has TRBV7-7 and TRBJ2-2; 7 nucleotides match TRBD1. This CDR3 has 14 amino acids. From germline, CDR1 is SSHAT and CDR2 FNYEAQ (reference sequence). The CDR3 nucleotides read TGTGCTAGCAGCTGGACACAGGGGACCGGGGAGCTGTTTTTT. Translating it yields CASSWTQGTGELFF.

This clonotype was found many times. The V and J genes are TRBV9 and TRBJ2-1; 7 bases line up with TRBD2. This CDR3 has 16 amino acids. CDR1 is SGDLS and CDR2 is YYNGEE in the germline V gene. J gave up 4 bases and V 0 bases, and 7 bases lay outside the gene matches. CDR3: CASSVDVAGNYNEQFF. CDR3 DNA: TGTGCCAGCAGCGTAGATGTAGCGGGCAATTACAATGAGCAGTTCTTC.

CDR3 sequence (DNA): TGTGCCAGCAGCAACGCCCCCTCCTACGAGCAGTACTTC. It encodes CASSNAPSYEQYF. This chain uses TRBV7-2 with TRBJ2-7; D unresolved. V was cut by 5 bases and J by 0 bases, with 8 bases left in between. CDR3 length: 13 amino acids. CDR1 is SGHTA and CDR2 is FQGNSA in the germline V gene.

The sample holds many counts of this clonotype. This chain uses TRBV5-4 with TRBJ2-7; 8 bases are a match to TRBD2. V gave up 0 bases and J gave up 4 bases; unmatched junction bases: 9. The CDR3 has 16 residues. The germline V gene encodes CDR1 SGHNT and CDR2 YYREEE (reference sequence). The CDR3 DNA reads as TGTGCCAGCAGCTTGGATCTGGCTAGCGGGTATTACGAGCAGTACTTC. Residues: CASSLDLASGYYEQYF.

This clonotype has just a few counts. The chain is built from TRBV4-3 and TRBJ1-2, with D hard to call. The CDR3 runs to 15 residues. The V end was cut by 0 bases, the J end by 4 bases, with 12 bases between. Per germline, CDR1 LGHNA and CDR2 YSLEER. The CDR3 spells CASSQEGNPLYGYTF. CDR3 sequence (DNA): TGCGCCAGCAGCCAAGAAGGAAACCCGCTCTATGGCTACACCTTC.

The V and J genes are TRBV20-1 and TRBJ2-5; D uncertain. This CDR3 comprises 12 residues. V lost 0 bases and J lost 7, with 9 bases in between. From germline, CDR1 is DFQATT and CDR2 SNEGSKA (reference sequence). CDR3 in DNA: TGCAGTGCTAGAGACAGGCGAGGGACCCAGTACTTC. This gives the protein CSARDRRGTQYF.

This clonotype was counted at least ten times. The V call is TRBV15, the J call TRBJ2-1; 9 bases match TRBD1. The germline V gene encodes CDR1 LNHNV and CDR2 YYDKDF (reference sequence). This CDR3 is built from 14 residues. V dropped 5 bases and J dropped 9; count of bases not matched to a gene: 8. The CDR3 loop reads CATSVRTGGGEQFF. CDR3 sequence (DNA): TGTGCCACCAGCGTTAGAACAGGGGGCGGTGAGCAGTTCTTC.

This clonotype was counted many times. J is TRBJ1-1 and V is TRBV5-1, with D possibly TRBD1 on 5 matching bases. The CDR3 is made up of 16 amino acids. The germline V and J ends were trimmed by 0 bases and 1 base, with 13 bases remaining between them. The V gene's germline CDR1 is SGHRS and CDR2 YFSETQ. Written as DNA, the CDR3 is TGCGCCAGCAGCTTGGTCGGGGCAGGTGGGAACACTGAAGCTTTCTTT. This translates into CASSLVGAGGNTEAFF.

The J gene is TRBJ2-2, the V gene TRBV19; 7 positions agree with TRBD1. The CDR3 extends over 14 amino acids. V was pared by 8 bases and J by 2 bases, with 5 bases of the junction left unmatched. Per germline, CDR1 LNHDA and CDR2 SQIVND (reference sequence). CDR3: CASRTGGNTGELFF. The CDR3 DNA is TGTGCCAGTCGGACAGGAGGCAACACCGGGGAGCTGTTTTTT.

The chain employs TRBV7-6 and TRBJ2-7, with no clear D. Trimming cost V 3 bases and J 0 bases, with 6 bases left between them. The CDR3 consists of 13 residues. CDR1 and CDR2 from the germline V gene are SGHVS and FNYEAQ. CDR3 in amino acids: CASSLHSSYEQYF. CDR3 DNA: TGTGCCAGCAGCTTGCACAGCTCCTACGAGCAGTACTTC.

Of note for this clonotype: A much larger clone sits a single nucleotide away, making a read error possible. The CDR3, as DNA: TGTGCCAGCAGTCTCCCCCATGGCCCAGAGCAGCATTTT. This codes for CASSLPHGPEQHF. The J gene is TRBJ2-3, the V gene TRBV12-3 or TRBV12-4, with no clear D. The J call is uncertain, as TRBJ1-5 better fits the DNA end. The CDR3 length is 13 residues.

This chain links TRBV7-6 with TRBJ1-1, with D possibly TRBD1 on 6 matching bases. The germline V and J ends were trimmed by 5 bases and 5 bases, with 18 bases remaining between them. This CDR3 region has 15 residues. Germline lookup yields CDR1 SGHVS and CDR2 FNYEAQ. CDR3 amino acids: CASSPSQGRRTEAFF. The CDR3 bases are TGTGCCAGCAGCCCCTCGCAGGGGCGGAGGACTGAAGCTTTCTTT.

This clonotype was recorded many times. The chain combines TRBV11-2 with TRBJ2-7, with D perhaps matching TRBD2 (6 bases). The CDR3 contains 15 residues. Germline values: CDR1 SGHAT, CDR2 FQNNGV. Trimming took off 5 bases at V and 3 bases at J, with 17 bases between the two ends. CDR3 amino acids: CASSETSSSDYEQYF. The DNA for the CDR3 is TGTGCCAGCAGCGAAACGTCATCTAGCGACTACGAGCAGTACTTC.

This clonotype was seen a single time. This sequence joins TRBV9 and TRBJ1-5; the D is unclear. CDR3 size: 17 residues. Germline values: CDR1 SGDLS, CDR2 YYNGEE. V dropped 0 bases and J dropped 4 bases, with 17 bases sitting between them. CDR3 loop: CASSVGLGEGANQPQHF. In DNA form, the CDR3 reads TGTGCCAGCAGCGTAGGGCTGGGAGAGGGAGCTAATCAGCCCCAGCATTTT.

The chain combines TRBV2 with TRBJ2-7; maybe TRBD1 (6 bases). CDR1 is SNHLY, CDR2 FYNNEI, per germline. V lost 6 bases and J 1 base, leaving 16 bases between the germline ends. The CDR3 totals 15 residues. CDR3 sequence (DNA): TGTGCCAGCAGCGACCTCAGGGGTAATTCCTACGAGCAGTACTTC. It translates to CASSDLRGNSYEQYF. The full variable domain, its missing parts supplied by reference TRBV2 and TRBJ2-7, is EPEVTQTPSHQVTQMGQEVILRCVPISNHLYFYWYRQILGQKVEFLVSFYNNEISEKSEIFDDQFSVERPDGSNFTLKIRSTKLEDSAMYFCASSDLRGNSYEQYFGPGTRLTVT.

The genes are TRBV2 and TRBJ1-5, with TRBD1 as a possible D gene (6 bases). Germline V gene lookup returns CDR1 SNHLY and CDR2 FYNNEI. V was clipped by 6 bases and J by 0 bases, with 12 bases between them. The CDR3 sequence is 15 residues long. CDR3 nucleotides: TGTGCCAGCAGATCTACAGGGTATAGCAATCAGCCCCAGCATTTT. The encoded protein is CASRSTGYSNQPQHF. Full variable domain (missing parts from reference TRBV2 and TRBJ1-5): EPEVTQTPSHQVTQMGQEVILRCVPISNHLYFYWYRQILGQKVEFLVSFYNNEISEKSEIFDDQFSVERPDGSNFTLKIRSTKLEDSAMYFCASRSTGYSNQPQHFGDGTRLSIL.

The rearrangement links TRBV13 to TRBJ1-1; 7 nucleotides agree with TRBD1. This CDR3 is built from 14 residues. J gave up 6 bases and V 4 bases, and 8 bases lay outside the gene matches. The germline gives CDR1 PRHDT, CDR2 FYEKMQ (reference sequence). DNA for the CDR3: TGTGCCAGCAGCTCGGCCACAGGGGTTTCTGAAGCTTTCTTT. This encodes CASSSATGVSEAFF.

V usage is TRBV25-1 and J usage is TRBJ2-6, with TRBD1 as a possible D gene (6 bases). Germline V CDR1 and CDR2: MGHDK, SYGVNS. CDR3 length: 16 amino acids. V lost 8 bases to trimming and J lost 2 bases, with 16 bases between them. CDR3 DNA: TGTGCCAGCCTAGTAGCCCAGGGGCCTGGGGCCAACGTCCTGACTTTC. Translated: CASLVAQGPGANVLTF.

The chain joins TRBV9 to TRBJ1-1, with D unclear. Deletions cut 0 bases from V and 4 bases from J, with 7 bases between. Germline CDR1 SGDLS, CDR2 YYNGEE. This CDR3 region has 13 residues. CDR3 coding DNA: TGTGCCAGCAGCGTAGGTTGGAGCACTGAAGCTTTCTTT. Its protein product is CASSVGWSTEAFF.